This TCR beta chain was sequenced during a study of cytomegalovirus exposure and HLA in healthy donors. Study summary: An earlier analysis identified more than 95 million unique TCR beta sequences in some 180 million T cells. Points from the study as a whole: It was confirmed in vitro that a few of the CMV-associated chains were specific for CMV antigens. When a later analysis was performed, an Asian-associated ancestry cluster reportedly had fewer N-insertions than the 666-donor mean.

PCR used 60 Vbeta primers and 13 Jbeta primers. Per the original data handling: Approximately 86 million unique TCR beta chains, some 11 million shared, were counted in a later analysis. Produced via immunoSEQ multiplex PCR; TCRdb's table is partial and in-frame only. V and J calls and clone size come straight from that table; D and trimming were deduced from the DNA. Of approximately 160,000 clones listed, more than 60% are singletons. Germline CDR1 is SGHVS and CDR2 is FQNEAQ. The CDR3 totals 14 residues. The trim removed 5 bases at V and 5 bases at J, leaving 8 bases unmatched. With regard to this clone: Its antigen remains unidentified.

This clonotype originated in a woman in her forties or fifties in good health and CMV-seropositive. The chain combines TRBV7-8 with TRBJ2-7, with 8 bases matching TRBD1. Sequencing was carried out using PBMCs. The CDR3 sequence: CASSPRQGNDEQYF. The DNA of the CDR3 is TGTGCCAGCAGCCCCCGACAGGGGAACGACGAGCAGTACTTC.